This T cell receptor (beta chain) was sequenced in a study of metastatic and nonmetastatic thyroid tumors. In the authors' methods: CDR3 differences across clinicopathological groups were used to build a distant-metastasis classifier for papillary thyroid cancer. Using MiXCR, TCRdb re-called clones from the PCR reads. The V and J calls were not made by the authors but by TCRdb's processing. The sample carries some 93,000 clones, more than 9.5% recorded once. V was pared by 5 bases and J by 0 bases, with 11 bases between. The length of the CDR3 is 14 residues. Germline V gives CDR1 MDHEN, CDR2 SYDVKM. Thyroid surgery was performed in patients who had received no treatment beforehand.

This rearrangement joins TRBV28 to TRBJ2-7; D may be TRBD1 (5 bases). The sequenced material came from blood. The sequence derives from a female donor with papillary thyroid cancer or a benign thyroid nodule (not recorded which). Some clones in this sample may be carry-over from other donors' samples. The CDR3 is CASSLYRGSYEQYF. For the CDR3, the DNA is TGTGCCAGCAGTCTATATAGGGGCTCCTACGAGCAGTACTTC.